This T cell receptor beta chain was captured in a study of patients and donors after allogeneic stem cell transplantation. The CDR3 extends over 16 amino acids. Per the germline V gene, CDR1 is MNHNY and CDR2 is SVGAGI (reference sequence). V lost 4 bases and J 0 bases, leaving 10 bases between the germline ends. TCRdb itself ran the RT-PCR reads through MiXCR, one entry per CDR3 protein. The sample lists about 28,000 distinct CDR3 sequences; nearly 7% were seen once. A note on this clonotype: The conserved phenylalanine or tryptophan normally closing the CDR3 is absent here, so this likely arose from a read error.

The sample taken for sequencing was blood, either unsorted or a sorted T cell fraction (not recorded which). This chain joins TRBV6-6 and TRBJ2-6; unclear D gene. The TCR was taken from a human donor who was either an allogeneic HSCT recipient or a stem cell or donor lymphocyte infusion donor (not recorded which). It is not recorded whose cells these are; they may come from a transplant donor. CDR3 coding DNA: TGTGCCAGCAGTTCACTGACCCCCTCTGGGGCCAACGTCCTGACTCTC. It encodes CASSSLTPSGANVLTL.